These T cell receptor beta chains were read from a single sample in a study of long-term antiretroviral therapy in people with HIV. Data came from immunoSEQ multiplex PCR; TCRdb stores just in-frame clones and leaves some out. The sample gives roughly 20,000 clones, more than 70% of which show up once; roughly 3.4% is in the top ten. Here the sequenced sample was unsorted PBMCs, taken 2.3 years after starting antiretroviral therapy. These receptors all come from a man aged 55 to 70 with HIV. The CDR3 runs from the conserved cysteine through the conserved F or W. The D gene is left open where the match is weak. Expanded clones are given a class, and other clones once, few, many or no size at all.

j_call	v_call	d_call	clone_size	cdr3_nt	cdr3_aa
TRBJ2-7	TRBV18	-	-	TGTGCCAGCTCACCTCCGGGGAGGAACGAGCAGTACTTC	CASSPPGRNEQYF
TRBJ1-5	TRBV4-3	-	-	TGCGCCAGCGGCGCAGGAATGGGTCAGCCCCAGCATTTT	CASGAGMGQPQHF
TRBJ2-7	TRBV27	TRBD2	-	TGTGCCAGCAGCCCGGGACTATCATTATACGAGCAGTACTTC	CASSPGLSLYEQYF
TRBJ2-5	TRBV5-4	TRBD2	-	TGTGCCAGCAGCTTAGGACTAGCGGGAGAGACCCAGTACTTC	CASSLGLAGETQYF
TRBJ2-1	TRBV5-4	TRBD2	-	TGTGCCAGCAGCTTGGGACTAGCCGCCTATGAGCAGTTCTTC	CASSLGLAAYEQFF
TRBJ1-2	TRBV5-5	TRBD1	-	TGTGCCAGCAGACAGGACAGGGGTGGGTATGGCTACACCTTC	CASRQDRGGYGYTF
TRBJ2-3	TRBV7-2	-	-	TGTGCCAGCAGCTTAGGAGACAGTAGGCAGTATTTT	CASSLGDSRQYF
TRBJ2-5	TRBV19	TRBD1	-	TGTGCCAGTAGTATAAAGGGGACAGGGGGGGAGACCCAGTACTTC	CASSIKGTGGETQYF
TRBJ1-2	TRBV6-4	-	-	TGTGCCAGCAGTGACTCGGGAGGGGGCTATGGCTACACCTTC	CASSDSGGGYGYTF
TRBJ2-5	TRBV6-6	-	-	TGTGCCAGCAGTTACTGGGGGGAGACCCAGTACTTC	CASSYWGETQYF
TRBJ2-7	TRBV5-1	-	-	TGCGCCAGCAGCTTGTTGGGAGGAATAGCCACGGAGCAGTACTTC	CASSLLGGIATEQYF
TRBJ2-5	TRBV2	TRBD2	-	TGTGCCAGCAGTATGCTAGCGGGAGTCGGGGGGGGGACCCAGTACTTC	CASSMLAGVGGGTQYF
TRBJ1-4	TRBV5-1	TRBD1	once	TGCGCCAGCCGAATAGGACAGGATAATGAAAAACTGTTTTTT	CASRIGQDNEKLFF
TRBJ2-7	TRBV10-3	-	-	TGTGCCATCAGTGTTTCCGGGACGGGAAGCTACGAGCAGTACTTC	CAISVSGTGSYEQYF
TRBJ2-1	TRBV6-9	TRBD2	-	TGTGCCAGCAGTTATTTGGCTAGCGGGAGCTCCTACAATGAGCAGTTCTTC	CASSYLASGSSYNEQFF
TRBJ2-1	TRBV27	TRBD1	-	TGTGCCAGCACCTCAACCCGGACAGGGACCCAGTCTGAGCAGTTCTTC	CASTSTRTGTQSEQFF
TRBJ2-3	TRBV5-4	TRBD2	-	TGTGCCAGCACCGAAAGGACTAGCGGGGCAGATACGCAGTATTTT	CASTERTSGADTQYF
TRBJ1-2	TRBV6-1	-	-	TGTGCCAGCAGTGAAGTTAGAGGCCCATATGGCTACACCTTC	CASSEVRGPYGYTF
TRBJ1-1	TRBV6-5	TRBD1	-	TGTGCCAGCAGTTACTCGGAGGGGGCGGGGACTGAAGCTTTCTTT	CASSYSEGAGTEAFF
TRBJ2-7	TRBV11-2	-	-	TGTGCCAGCAGCTTATCAGGGCAGGGGGGCGAGCAGTACTTC	CASSLSGQGGEQYF
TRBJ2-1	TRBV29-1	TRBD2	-	TGCAGCGTGCCAGCGGGGGCTTCGTCTGAATATGAGCAGTTCTTC	CSVPAGASSEYEQFF
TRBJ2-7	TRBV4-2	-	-	TGTGCCAGCAGCCAAGCTACGGCGGGGGCGACCTACGAGCAGTACTTC	CASSQATAGATYEQYF
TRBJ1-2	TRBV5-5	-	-	TGTGCCAGCAGTGGGGCCCGGGGGTGGGACTATGGCTACACCTTC	CASSGARGWDYGYTF
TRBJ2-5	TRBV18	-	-	TGTGCCAGCTCATCGCTCCGGGGCCCAGAGACCCAGTACTTC	CASSSLRGPETQYF
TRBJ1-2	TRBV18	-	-	TGTGCCAGCTCACCACAGGGTTCTGGCTACACCTTC	CASSPQGSGYTF
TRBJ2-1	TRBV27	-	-	TGTGCCAGCAGTTTGGGCTTGAGGTACAATGAGCAGTTCTTC	CASSLGLRYNEQFF
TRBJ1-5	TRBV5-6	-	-	TGTGCCAGCAGCGCCGGCCGGGGGGCTTTTAAGCCCCAGCATTTT	CASSAGRGAFKPQHF
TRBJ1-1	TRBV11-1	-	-	TGTGCCAGCAGCTTAGTGTCACGGGGTACTGAAGCTTTCTTT	CASSLVSRGTEAFF
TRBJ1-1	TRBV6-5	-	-	TGTGCCAGCAGTTATAGCGCGCGAACTGAAGCTTTCTTT	CASSYSARTEAFF
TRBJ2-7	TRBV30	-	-	TGTGCCTGGACTAGATCGAGCGTTGTAGTCGAGCAGTACTTC	CAWTRSSVVVEQYF
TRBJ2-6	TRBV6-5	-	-	TGTGCCAGCAGTCTACTCGTACGGGGGGCCAACGTCCTGACTTTC	CASSLLVRGANVLTF
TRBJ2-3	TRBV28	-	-	TGTGCCAGCAGTTCCCTAGCCCCCGGGCGAACAGATACGCAGTATTTT	CASSSLAPGRTDTQYF
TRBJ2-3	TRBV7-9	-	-	TGTGCCAGCAGCTTAGGGGTAGCGGCTAGCACAGATACGCAGTATTTT	CASSLGVAASTDTQYF
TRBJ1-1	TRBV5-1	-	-	TGCGCCAGCAGCTTGCTGAACACTGAAGCTTTCTTT	CASSLLNTEAFF
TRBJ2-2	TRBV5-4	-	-	TGTGCCAGCAGCTTCTTGGACTACGGCACCGGGGAGCTGTTTTTT	CASSFLDYGTGELFF
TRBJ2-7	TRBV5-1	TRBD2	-	TGCGCCAGCAGCTTGGCCCCAGCGGGAGACCCCTACGAGCAGTACTTC	CASSLAPAGDPYEQYF
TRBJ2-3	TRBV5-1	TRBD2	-	TGCGCCAGCAGCTTGGGACTAGCTAGCACAGATACGCAGTATTTT	CASSLGLASTDTQYF
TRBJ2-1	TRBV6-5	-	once	TGTGCCAGCAGTATTGTAGGAGGGCGAATCAATGAGCAGTTCTTC	CASSIVGGRINEQFF
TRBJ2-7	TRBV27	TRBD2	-	TGTGCCAGCAGTCCCCTCTCCGCTAGCGGGGGGCTCGGGAACTTC	CASSPLSASGGLGNF
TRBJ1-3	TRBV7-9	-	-	TGTGCCAGCAGCTTAGCGGGCGGTGACTCTGGAAACACCATATATTTT	CASSLAGGDSGNTIYF
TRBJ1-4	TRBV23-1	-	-	TGCGCCAGCAGTCCCCGGGAGAGGGTAGCACCTACAATTAATGAAAAACTGTTTTTT	CASSPRERVAPTINEKLFF
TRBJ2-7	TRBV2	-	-	TGTGCCAGCAGTGAACCGCCCCGGGGGCAGTACTTC	CASSEPPRGQYF